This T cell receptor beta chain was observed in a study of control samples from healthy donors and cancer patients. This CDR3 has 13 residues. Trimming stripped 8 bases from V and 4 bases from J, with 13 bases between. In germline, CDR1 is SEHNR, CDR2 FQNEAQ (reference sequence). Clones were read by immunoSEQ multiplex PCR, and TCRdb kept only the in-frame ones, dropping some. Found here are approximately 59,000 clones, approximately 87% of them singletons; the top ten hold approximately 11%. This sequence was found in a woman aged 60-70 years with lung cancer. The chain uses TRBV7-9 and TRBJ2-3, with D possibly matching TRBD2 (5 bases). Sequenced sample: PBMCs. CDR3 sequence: CASDYRGADTQYF. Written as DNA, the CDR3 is TGTGCCAGCGACTACCGGGGTGCAGATACGCAGTATTTT. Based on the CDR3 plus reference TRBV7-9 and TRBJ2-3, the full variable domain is DTGVSQNPRHKITKRGQNVTFRCDPISEHNRLYWYRQTLGQGPEFLTYFQNEAQLEKSRLLSDRFSAERPKGSFSTLEIQRTEQGDSAMYLCASDYRGADTQYFGPGTRLTVL.